A selection of T cell receptor beta chains follows, all from one sample in a study of T-cell memory formation after mild COVID-19. MiXCR, applied by TCRdb to the 5' RACE reads, yields one record per CDR3 protein. There are over 450,000 distinct CDR3 sequences in the sample; over 20% occur only once, and under 15% lies in the top ten. The sequenced sample was PBMCs or a T cell subset sorted from them (not recorded which). These receptor sequences come from an adult woman who had mild COVID-19 (a few samples of this study predate the infection). Cell type and time point are not known. The CDR3 runs from the conserved cysteine through the conserved F or W. The D gene is left open where the match is weak. Some rows have no size entry. The others give once, few or many, or a class for an expanded clone.

clone_size	d_call	v_call	j_call	cdr3_aa	cdr3_nt
few	TRBD1	TRBV19	TRBJ2-7	CASSSGQGAGEQYF	TGTGCCAGTAGTTCGGGACAGGGGGCCGGAGAGCAGTACTTC
-	-	TRBV18	TRBJ1-1	CASSPQKGRDAFF	TGTGCCAGCTCACCACAAAAAGGCAGGGACGCTTTCTTT
-	-	TRBV11-2	TRBJ2-6	CASSRSGRGANVLTF	TGTGCCAGCAGCCGGAGCGGGCGAGGGGCCAACGTCCTGACTTTC
few	-	TRBV24-1	TRBJ2-3	CATSDLTDRTDTQYF	TGTGCCACCAGTGATTTGACCGACAGGACAGATACGCAGTATTTT
-	-	TRBV5-1	TRBJ2-5	CASSLSLGAGQETQYF	TGCGCCAGCAGCTTGAGTCTCGGGGCGGGTCAGGAGACCCAGTACTTC
few	-	TRBV7-8	TRBJ2-7	CASSLGKGYYEQYF	TGTGCCAGCAGCTTAGGCAAGGGGTATTACGAGCAGTACTTC
few	-	TRBV29-1	TRBJ1-1	CSVEGGTEAFF	TGCAGCGTTGAAGGGGGGACTGAAGCTTTCTTT
-	-	TRBV12-3/TRBV12-4	TRBJ2-2	CASIPGRVKNTGELFF	TGTGCCAGCATCCCAGGGCGGGTAAAGAACACCGGGGAGCTGTTTTTT
-	-	TRBV7-7	TRBJ2-3	CASSWRPEDTQYF	TGTGCTAGCAGCTGGAGGCCTGAAGATACGCAGTATTTT
-	-	TRBV5-1	TRBJ1-6	CASSLERGALGSPLHF	TGCGCCAGCAGCTTGGAGAGGGGGGCCCTCGGGTCACCCCTCCACTTT
-	-	TRBV5-1	TRBJ2-1	CASSVERGEQFF	TGCGCCAGCAGCGTCGAGAGGGGTGAGCAGTTCTTC
few	-	TRBV5-1	TRBJ2-3	CASSPSVGSGDTQYF	TGCGCCAGCAGCCCCTCCGTAGGGTCGGGAGATACGCAGTATTTT
many	TRBD1	TRBV15	TRBJ2-2	CATSRGRGPTGELFF	TGTGCCACCAGCAGAGGCAGGGGGCCAACCGGGGAGCTGTTTTTT
-	TRBD2	TRBV20-1	TRBJ2-3	CSASGTSGPSTDTQYF	TGCAGTGCTAGCGGGACTAGCGGACCTAGCACAGATACGCAGTATTTT
-	-	TRBV4-1	TRBJ1-1	CASSPSPVLAEAFF	TGCGCCAGCAGCCCCTCCCCCGTCTTAGCTGAAGCTTTCTTT
few	-	TRBV3-1	TRBJ2-2	CASSQMLTGELFF	TGTGCCAGCAGCCAGATGCTAACCGGGGAGCTGTTTTTT
-	-	TRBV10-3	TRBJ1-5	CAISEGGKPQHF	TGTGCCATCAGTGAAGGAGGGAAGCCCCAGCATTTT
-	-	TRBV5-5	TRBJ2-3	CASSFEGFVITDTQYF	TGTGCCAGCAGCTTTGAGGGATTCGTGATCACAGATACGCAGTATTTT
-	-	TRBV6-1	TRBJ1-1	CASIRLAWGTEAFF	TGTGCCAGCATTCGCTTAGCCTGGGGCACTGAAGCTTTCTTT
few	-	TRBV6-5	TRBJ2-3	CASSVVRLMRGSTDTQYF	TGTGCCAGCAGTGTGGTCCGGCTTATGCGGGGCAGCACAGATACGCAGTATTTT
-	-	TRBV29-1	TRBJ1-2	CSVDGDGYTF	TGCAGCGTTGACGGGGACGGCTACACCTTC
few	TRBD2	TRBV20-1	TRBJ2-3	CSPRASGRAGTQYF	TGCAGTCCTCGGGCTAGCGGGAGGGCCGGTACGCAGTATTTT
-	TRBD1	TRBV4-3	TRBJ1-2	CASSPWTGLSDGYTF	TGCGCCAGCAGCCCTTGGACAGGGTTAAGTGATGGCTACACCTTC
-	-	TRBV7-2	TRBJ1-2	CASSTTRELGYTF	TGTGCCAGCAGCACAACCCGCGAGCTTGGCTACACCTTC
few	-	TRBV20-1	TRBJ2-3	CSASSYRVYTDTQYF	TGCAGTGCTAGCTCCTACAGGGTCTACACAGATACGCAGTATTTT
-	-	TRBV5-1	TRBJ2-7	CASSFTESSYEQYF	TGCGCCAGCAGCTTTACAGAGAGCTCCTACGAGCAGTACTTC
many	-	TRBV29-1	TRBJ2-7	CSARGQIYEQYF	TGCAGCGCCCGAGGACAGATATACGAGCAGTACTTC
-	-	TRBV11-2	TRBJ2-3	CASSPQSRDTQYF	TGTGCCAGCAGCCCCCAGTCCCGAGATACGCAGTATTTT
-	-	TRBV20-1	TRBJ2-7	CSAIDGYSYEQYF	TGCAGTGCTATTGACGGATACTCATACGAGCAGTACTTC
-	TRBD1	TRBV7-9	TRBJ2-7	CASSLQGTGASYEQYF	TGTGCCAGCAGCTTACAGGGGACAGGGGCTTCCTACGAGCAGTACTTC
few	-	TRBV4-1	TRBJ2-6	CASSRNLGGANVLTF	TGCGCCAGCAGCCGTAACCTGGGTGGGGCCAACGTCCTGACTTTC
-	TRBD2	TRBV9	TRBJ2-5	CASSAILASGKETQYF	TGTGCCAGCAGCGCTATACTTGCTAGCGGGAAAGAGACCCAGTACTTC
few	TRBD2	TRBV11-2	TRBJ2-3	CASSRLGTSGSHSTDTQYF	TGTGCCAGCAGCCGCTTAGGGACTAGCGGGAGCCACAGCACAGATACGCAGTATTTT
-	TRBD2	TRBV5-1	TRBJ2-7	CASSRDAGVNEQYF	TGCGCCAGCAGCCGGGACGCGGGAGTAAACGAGCAGTACTTC
few	-	TRBV20-1	TRBJ1-5	CSARDLFSSNQPQHF	TGCAGTGCTAGAGATCTTTTCAGCAGCAATCAGCCCCAGCATTTT
many	-	TRBV7-8	TRBJ2-1	CASSLAALRVDEQFF	TGTGCCAGCAGCTTAGCGGCTCTCCGGGTGGATGAGCAGTTCTTC
few	TRBD1	TRBV7-6	TRBJ1-5	CASSSTGPNQPQHF	TGTGCCAGCAGCTCGACAGGGCCCAATCAGCCCCAGCATTTT
-	-	TRBV12-3/TRBV12-4	TRBJ2-6	CASSTGDVGANVLTF	TGTGCCAGCAGCACGGGGGACGTGGGGGCCAACGTCCTGACTTTC
-	-	TRBV5-1	TRBJ2-3	CASSLRRGANTDTQYF	TGCGCCAGCAGCCTTAGACGGGGGGCTAACACAGATACGCAGTATTTT
few	-	TRBV20-1	TRBJ2-3	CSASPHTQYF	TGCAGTGCGTCCCCACATACGCAGTATTTT
few	TRBD2	TRBV6-5	TRBJ2-2	CASSVTGSGVNTGELFF	TGTGCCAGCAGTGTGACTGGGAGCGGGGTGAACACCGGGGAGCTGTTTTTT
few	-	TRBV29-1	TRBJ2-7	CSAGGGEGPSYEQYF	TGCAGCGCTGGGGGCGGGGAGGGCCCCTCCTACGAGCAGTACTTC
few	TRBD2	TRBV4-3	TRBJ2-1	CASSQDRLAASYNEQFF	TGCGCCAGCAGCCAAGATAGGCTAGCGGCCTCCTACAATGAGCAGTTCTTC
-	-	TRBV5-1	TRBJ2-3	CASSAGKDTQYF	TGCGCCAGCAGCGCAGGGAAAGATACGCAGTATTTT
-	TRBD2	TRBV6-6	TRBJ2-1	CASSYVGVAGDNEQFF	TGTGCCAGCAGTTACGTCGGGGTAGCGGGAGACAATGAGCAGTTCTTC
-	-	TRBV6-2/TRBV6-3	TRBJ2-1	CASTRGVVRGEQFF	TGTGCCAGCACTAGAGGGGTGGTGAGAGGTGAGCAGTTCTTC
-	TRBD1	TRBV7-9	TRBJ1-4	CASSKEQGLSEKLFF	TGTGCCAGCAGCAAAGAACAGGGGTTAAGTGAAAAACTGTTTTTT
few	TRBD1	TRBV12-3/TRBV12-4	TRBJ2-1	CASSAGTAVDEQFF	TGTGCCAGCAGTGCCGGGACAGCTGTCGATGAGCAGTTCTTC
-	TRBD1	TRBV20-1	TRBJ2-7	CSAKTGFSYEQYF	TGCAGTGCCAAGACAGGGTTCTCCTACGAGCAGTACTTC
-	TRBD1	TRBV6-5	TRBJ1-2	CASIKTQGAGYGYTF	TGTGCCAGCATTAAAACCCAGGGGGCCGGTTATGGCTACACCTTC
few	-	TRBV3-1	TRBJ2-7	CASSLDLDYEQYF	TGTGCCAGCAGCCTGGACTTGGACTACGAGCAGTACTTC
few	-	TRBV4-3	TRBJ2-3	CASSQDYQGSTDTQYF	TGCGCCAGCAGCCAAGATTACCAGGGGAGCACAGATACGCAGTATTTT
many	-	TRBV7-6	TRBJ1-2	CASSLAFSRGGHGYTF	TGTGCCAGCAGCTTAGCTTTCTCCAGGGGCGGCCATGGCTACACCTTC